These 29 T cell receptor beta chains came from one sample sequenced in a study of breast tumors, draining lymph nodes, adjacent tissues. TCRdb passed the multiplex PCR reads through MiXCR, listing each CDR3 protein once. The repertoire holds 150,000 to 200,000 distinct CDR3 sequences, about 33% seen once, with around 4% in the top ten. Samples came from axillary lymph nodes draining the breast cancer. Sequencing was done on a sample of axillary lymph node tissue. The receptor source for this set is a female donor with breast cancer. Some clones in this sample may be carry-over from other donors' samples.

This clonotype was recorded at least ten times. The CDR3 nucleotides are TGTGCCAGCAGCGCACAGGGTGGTGCAGATACGCAGTATTTT. Its protein product is CASSAQGGADTQYF. This sequence joins TRBV7-3 and TRBJ2-3; maybe TRBD1 (6 bases). The CDR3 contains 14 residues. The germline gives CDR1 SGHTA, CDR2 FQGTGA. V was pared by 5 bases and J by 4 bases, with 13 bases between.

Only one count was recorded for this clonotype. This may stem from a read error, because a much larger clone lies one nucleotide away. The V and J genes are TRBV11-2 and TRBJ1-5; 9 bases map to TRBD1. Germline loops: CDR1 SGHAT, CDR2 FQNNGV. The CDR3 contains 17 residues. The CDR3 nucleotides are TGTGCCAGCAGCCTGGGACAGGGTGATGGTAGCGATCAGCCCCAGCATTTT. It specifies CASSLGQGDGSDQPQHF.

This clonotype was recorded at least ten times. The chain joins TRBV20-1 to TRBJ2-1, with 11 bases fitting TRBD2. This CDR3 spans 17 amino acids. V shed 0 bases and J 7 bases; nucleotides not matched to a gene: 11. CDR1 DFQATT and CDR2 SNEGSKA come from the germline V gene (reference sequence). CDR3 region: CSARDIRLAGGPNEQFF. In DNA, the CDR3 is TGCAGTGCTAGAGATATCCGGCTAGCGGGAGGTCCTAATGAGCAGTTCTTC.

There are many counts of this clonotype. The junction shows a germline mismatch at one end, possibly a read error. The genes are TRBV20-1 and TRBJ2-5; D not certain. The CDR3 has 12 residues. Germline CDR1 and CDR2: DFQATT and SNEGSKA (reference sequence). In DNA form, the CDR3 reads TGCAGTGGCGCCACCCCCCAAGAGATCCAGTACTTC. Translated, it gives CSGATPQEIQYF.

This clonotype has more than one count but fewer than ten. The gene calls are TRBV6-6 and TRBJ2-1; D gene unclear. The CDR3 has 14 amino acids. Germline CDR1 and CDR2: MNHNY and SVGAGI (reference sequence). V was pared by 2 bases and J by 3 bases, with 8 bases between. The CDR3 region has the DNA TGTGCCAGCAGTTACGGCGGCAACTACAATGAGCAGTTCTTC. This gives the protein CASSYGGNYNEQFF.

The chain uses TRBV9 and TRBJ1-3; D is ambiguous. CDR3 length equals 14 residues. Per germline, CDR1 SGDLS and CDR2 YYNGEE. V dropped 3 bases and J dropped 3 bases, with 10 bases sitting between them. As DNA, the CDR3 is TGTGCCAGCAGCGAGTCCACGGGTGGAAACACCATATATTTT. Amino acid sequence: CASSESTGGNTIYF.

This clonotype was seen at least ten times. J is TRBJ1-4 and V is TRBV11-2; 8 nucleotides align to TRBD1. The CDR3 runs to 17 residues. Germline CDR1 is SGHAT and CDR2 is FQNNGV. With 0 bases clipped from V and 7 bases from J, the junction kept 10 bases outside the gene matches. CDR3 DNA sequence: TGTGCCAGCAGCTTAGAAGCATGGACAGGGATTGGTGAAAAACTGTTTTTT. Translation: CASSLEAWTGIGEKLFF.

This sequence joins TRBV14 and TRBJ2-6, with D uncertain. The CDR3 extends over 17 amino acids. Germline loops: CDR1 SGHDN, CDR2 FVKESK. With 0 bases removed from V and 2 bases from J, the gap between germline ends came to 11 bases. The CDR3 coding sequence is TGTGCCAGCAGCCAAGAACTGAGAGTTACTGGGGCCAACGTCCTGACTTTC. Its protein is CASSQELRVTGANVLTF.

The chain uses TRBV9 and TRBJ2-3; D perhaps matches TRBD1 (6 bases). The V gene lost 2 bases and the J gene lost 3 bases, with 16 bases spanning the gap. The CDR3 runs to 16 residues. Germline V CDR1 and CDR2: SGDLS, YYNGEE. The CDR3 here is CASSVPLGQLTDTQYF. The CDR3 DNA follows: TGTGCCAGCAGCGTTCCCCTCGGACAGCTAACAGATACGCAGTATTTT.

This clonotype was picked up many times. CDR3 sequence (DNA): TGTGCCAGCAGTTATGGGTGGTCCTACGAGCAGTACTTC. Translated, it gives CASSYGWSYEQYF. This chain connects TRBV6-5 to TRBJ2-7, with D uncertain. V was pared by 3 bases and J by 1 base, with 7 bases between. CDR3 size: 13 residues. Germline CDR1 MNHEY, CDR2 SVGAGI.

This clonotype was recorded many times. This chain links TRBV20-1 with TRBJ1-5; possible D gene TRBD1, 5 bases. Germline loops: CDR1 DFQATT, CDR2 SNEGSKA (reference sequence). CDR3 size: 16 residues. Trimming removed 0 bases from V and 4 bases from J, with 16 bases in between. The CDR3 reads CSARDRVGAINQPQHF. The CDR3 DNA reads TGCAGTGCTAGAGATCGGGTAGGGGCAATTAATCAGCCCCAGCATTTT.

The chain uses TRBV15 and TRBJ1-4; D call uncertain. V was clipped by 5 bases and J by 5 bases, with 18 bases between them. CDR1 is LNHNV and CDR2 is YYDKDF in the germline V gene (reference sequence). CDR3 size: 16 residues. CDR3 DNA sequence: TGTGCCACCAGCGGCCGGGGATTGACGTACAATGAAAAACTGTTTTTT. Protein product: CATSGRGLTYNEKLFF.

This clonotype was counted at least ten times. This chain connects TRBV7-3 to TRBJ2-1; 7 bases line up with TRBD2. J gave up 0 bases and V 6 bases, and 5 bases lay outside the gene matches. This CDR3 comprises 15 residues. In germline, CDR1 is SGHTA, CDR2 FQGTGA. Here the CDR3 reads CASSPAGTSYNEQFF. Here the CDR3 DNA reads TGTGCCAGCAGTCCAGCGGGGACCTCCTACAATGAGCAGTTCTTC.

Many counts were recorded for this clonotype. The V and J genes are TRBV2 and TRBJ1-2; D possibly corresponds to TRBD1 (5 bases). Germline V gives CDR1 SNHLY, CDR2 FYNNEI. This CDR3 contains 15 residues. Between the trimmed V and J ends, which lost 10 bases and 0 bases, there was a span of 18 bases. The CDR3 DNA reads as TGTGCCACGACCCGTGAGGGGCAAACTAACTATGGCTACACCTTC. Translation: CATTREGQTNYGYTF.

This clonotype was detected many times. This sequence joins TRBV29-1 and TRBJ2-2; 7 positions match TRBD1. This CDR3 contains 13 residues. V was pared by 4 bases and J by 8 bases, with 7 bases of the junction left unmatched. The germline gives CDR1 SQVTM, CDR2 ANQGSEA. As DNA, the CDR3 is TGCAGCGTTGTGACAGGGTCCCTAGGGGAGCTGTTTTTT. Translating it yields CSVVTGSLGELFF.

This sequence joins TRBV10-2 and TRBJ1-2; the D is unclear. Trimming stripped 2 bases from V and 0 bases from J, with 7 bases between. Looked up from germline, CDR1 is WSHSY and CDR2 is SAAADI. The CDR3 is 14 residues long. Written as DNA, the CDR3 is TGCGCCAGCAGTGAGGGGGAAACTAACTATGGCTACACCTTC. Amino acid sequence: CASSEGETNYGYTF.

As regards this clonotype: Germline and junction disagree at one end, which may indicate a read error. The chain has TRBV2 and TRBJ2-7, with 7 positions matching TRBD1. The CDR3 runs to 14 residues. Germline V gene sequence: CDR1 SNHLY, CDR2 FYNNEI. CDR3 DNA: TGTGCCAGCAGAAGACAGGGAGCCTCTTACGGGCAGTACTTC. Translated: CASRRQGASYGQYF.

This clonotype was picked up many times. This rearrangement joins TRBV9 to TRBJ1-4; the D gene is possibly TRBD1 (6 bases). The CDR3 sequence is 16 residues long. Trimming cost V 0 bases and J 7 bases, with 16 bases left between them. Germline V gene sequence: CDR1 SGDLS, CDR2 YYNGEE. The DNA for the CDR3 is TGTGCCAGCAGCGTAGGAAGCGGGCAGGGGATTGAAAAACTGTTTTTT. Encoded protein: CASSVGSGQGIEKLFF.

The chain joins TRBV2 to TRBJ1-6; perhaps TRBD1 as D (6 bases). Germline V gene sequence: CDR1 SNHLY, CDR2 FYNNEI. This CDR3 has 18 amino acids. The germline V and J ends were trimmed by 3 bases and 8 bases, with 23 bases remaining between them. The CDR3 DNA is TGTGCCAGCAGTGATAGGTTTAGTGACAGGTTATCCTATTCACCCCTCCACTTT. Amino acid sequence: CASSDRFSDRLSYSPLHF.

Concerning this clonotype: This could be a read error, since a much larger clone is one nucleotide away. This CDR3 reads CSASVGDSNPPQHF. DNA for the CDR3: TGCAGTGCTAGTGTGGGGGATAGCAATCCGCCCCAGCATTTT. The chain carries TRBV20-1 and TRBJ1-5; D is perhaps TRBD1 (5 bases). The CDR3 runs 14 residues. Germline V gene data show CDR1 as DFQATT and CDR2 as SNEGSKA (reference sequence).

Notes on this clonotype: A much bigger clone sits one base away, suggesting this may be a read error. V and J are TRBV6-5 and TRBJ1-2; TRBD1 agrees at 8 bases. Germline V gene lookup returns CDR1 MNHEY and CDR2 SVGAGI. The V gene end was trimmed by 4 bases and the J gene end by 8 bases; junction bases not matched to a gene: 9. This CDR3 is built from 14 residues. Here the CDR3 DNA reads TGTGCCAGCAGTTGCAGGGGGCGGGTACAAGGCTACACCTTC. Its translation is CASSCRGRVQGYTF.

This clonotype was counted ten times or more. The gene calls are TRBV6-5 and TRBJ1-5; D not certain. CDR1 and CDR2 from the germline V gene are MNHEY and SVGAGI. This CDR3 contains 15 residues. The V end lost 5 bases, the J end lost 3 bases, and 14 bases lay between the germline ends. The CDR3 is CASSLGRPPNQPQHF. As DNA, the CDR3 is TGTGCCAGCAGTCTCGGACGCCCTCCCAATCAGCCCCAGCATTTT.

The chain joins TRBV5-4 to TRBJ2-7, with D perhaps being TRBD1 or TRBD2 (5 bases each). The CDR3 is 13 amino acids. From germline, CDR1 is SGHNT and CDR2 YYREEE (reference sequence). The V and J ends lost 3 bases and 2 bases respectively, with 9 bases between them. CDR3 nucleotides: TGTGCCAGCAGCTCGGGACGGACCTACGAGCAGTACTTC. Encoded protein: CASSSGRTYEQYF.

This clonotype was counted many times. The rearrangement joins TRBV10-3 to TRBJ2-7; D is ambiguous. With 3 bases removed from V and 2 bases from J, the gap between germline ends came to 14 bases. Germline values: CDR1 ENHRY, CDR2 SYGVKD. CDR3 length: 15 residues. The DNA of the CDR3 is TGTGCCATCAGTGATTCGGCGGATCGGCCCTACGAGCAGTACTTC. This encodes CAISDSADRPYEQYF.

This clonotype has at least ten counts. The rearrangement joins TRBV11-3 to TRBJ2-2; the D gene is possibly TRBD2 (7 bases). From germline, CDR1 is SGHNT and CDR2 YENEEA. Trimming left V 3 bases short and J 4 bases short, with 15 bases between. The CDR3 totals 16 residues. CDR3 in DNA: TGTGCCAGCAGCTTTCGCGGGGGCCATCTCACCGGGGAGCTGTTTTTT. Its translation: CASSFRGGHLTGELFF.

As regards this clonotype: A much larger clone is a single base away; this may be a read error. V is TRBV6-5 and J is TRBJ2-5; 12 nucleotides agree with TRBD2. V lost 5 bases and J lost 5; bases outside the gene matches: 15. Germline values: CDR1 MNHEY, CDR2 SVGAGI. This CDR3 spans 18 amino acids. CDR3 region: CASSEPTSGGCGMETQYF. The CDR3 nucleotides read TGTGCCAGCAGTGAACCGACTAGCGGGGGTTGTGGGATGGAGACCCAGTACTTC.

A single count supports this clonotype. The gene calls are TRBV20-1 and TRBJ1-5; D is possibly TRBD1 (6 bases). Near its end, the DNA agrees better with TRBJ1-1, so the J call may be wrong. Germline-derived CDR1 and CDR2 are DFQATT and SNEGSKA (reference sequence). The CDR3 is made up of 15 amino acids. The CDR3 region has the DNA TGCAGTGCTAGCCTGGACAGTGTGCAGGTCACTGAAGCTTTCTTT. Translation: CSASLDSVQVTEAFF.

This clonotype was seen a few times. The CDR3 is CASQGEGNTEAFF. The CDR3 DNA follows: TGTGCCAGCCAGGGGGAGGGGAACACTGAAGCTTTCTTT. The J gene is TRBJ1-1, the V gene TRBV6-6, with 7 bases fitting TRBD1. The CDR3 extends over 13 amino acids. Germline assignment: CDR1 MNHNY and CDR2 SVGAGI (reference sequence). V shed 8 bases and J 1 base; nucleotides not matched to a gene: 4.

The chain couples TRBV20-1 to TRBJ2-7; 7 bases match TRBD1. CDR3 size: 12 residues. Looked up from germline, CDR1 is DFQATT and CDR2 is SNEGSKA (reference sequence). V shed 4 bases and J 6 bases; nucleotides not matched to a gene: 6. The CDR3 DNA follows: TGCAGTGCTATATACAGGGGCGGCGAGCAGTACTTC. Translated: CSAIYRGGEQYF.